This T cell receptor beta chain was sequenced in a study of cytomegalovirus exposure and HLA in healthy donors. This CDR3 has 12 residues. Trimming cost V 6 bases and J 2 bases, with 6 bases left between them. CDR1 and CDR2 from the germline V gene are SGHAT and FQNNGV. The PCR ran on 60 Vbeta and 13 Jbeta primers. The assay was immunoSEQ multiplex PCR, and TCRdb's table has in-frame clones only and misses some. This listing includes 80,000 to 95,000 clones. Sequencing was performed on PBMCs. This sequence originates from a man aged 50 to 59 in good health and CMV-seropositive. The rearrangement links TRBV11-2 to TRBJ2-3, with D uncertain. The CDR3 loop reads CASSLYTDTQYF. The CDR3 nucleotides are TGTGCCAGCAGTTTATACACAGATACGCAGTATTTT.